This note documents a single T cell receptor (beta chain) sequence. This entry comes from a study of CD8 T cells in Susac syndrome. The authors reverse transcribed roughly 0.5 to 1 ug RNA with random hexamers. From the immunoSEQ multiplex PCR reads, TCRdb called clonotypes with MiXCR, one entry per CDR3 protein. Here the sample spans more than 120,000 distinct CDR3 sequences, roughly 95% being singletons. Germline assignment: CDR1 KGHSY and CDR2 FQNENV. The V segment lost 4 bases and the J segment 2 bases; nucleotides outside the gene matches: 7. The CDR3 consists of 15 residues. This TCR was recovered from a human donor in good health. Sequencing was performed on CD4+ T cells from PBMCs. The gene calls are TRBV16 and TRBJ1-2; 7 bases align to TRBD1. In nucleotides, the CDR3 is TGTGCCAGCAGCCGGAATAACAGGGGAAACTATGGCTACACCTTC. Its protein is CASSRNNRGNYGYTF.